This entry lists 7 T cell receptor beta chains sequenced from one sample in a study of TIL therapy for anti-PD-1-resistant metastatic lung cancer. Documented time point: pre-treatment sample, taken before nivolumab and TIL therapy. The immunoSEQ assay was v3. Measured with immunoSEQ multiplex PCR; TCRdb has only the in-frame clones, and not every one. The data contain 18,000 or so clones, 83% of them singletons. This specimen consisted of blood, obtained at baseline. The receptors shown here come from a person between 25 and 79 years old with non-small cell lung cancer.

For the CDR3, the DNA is TGTGCCATCCGCGGCGAGGGATACAATGAGCAGTTCTTC. This translates into CAIRGEGYNEQFF. V and J are TRBV6-1 and TRBJ2-1, with D possibly TRBD2 on 5 matching bases. Germline values: CDR1 MNHNS, CDR2 SASEGT. Trimming shortened V by 10 bases and J by 4 bases, and 14 bases separated the two germline ends. CDR3 length equals 13 residues.

This clone turned up a few times. The V and J genes are TRBV7-9 and TRBJ1-4; TRBD1 matches at 7 bases. The V segment lost 1 base and the J segment 11 bases; nucleotides outside the gene matches: 4. The V gene's germline CDR1 is SEHNR and CDR2 FQNEAQ (reference sequence). The CDR3 extends over 13 amino acids. The CDR3 nucleotides read TGTGCCAGCAGCTTAGAACAGGGGAGGAAACTGTTTTTT. As protein: CASSLEQGRKLFF. Complete variable domain (other parts from reference TRBV7-9 and TRBJ1-4): DTGVSQNPRHKITKRGQNVTFRCDPISEHNRLYWYRQTLGQGPEFLTYFQNEAQLEKSRLLSDRFSAERPKGSFSTLEIQRTEQGDSAMYLCASSLEQGRKLFFGSGTQLSVL.

The gene calls are TRBV6-1 and TRBJ1-1; D is ambiguous. Germline V gives CDR1 MNHNS, CDR2 SASEGT. V dropped 5 bases and J dropped 7 bases, with 5 bases sitting between them. The CDR3 covers 10 residues. CDR3 amino acids: CASSQIEAFF. The CDR3 DNA sequence: TGTGCCAGCAGTCAGATTGAAGCTTTCTTT.

The chain combines TRBV29-1 with TRBJ2-1; 12 bases align to TRBD2. The CDR3 totals 14 residues. Trimming at V came to 4 bases and at J to 8 bases, leaving 6 bases not matched to a gene. Germline V lookup: CDR1 SQVTM, CDR2 ANQGSEA. Here the CDR3 reads CSVAVTSGSDEQFF. The CDR3 region has the DNA TGCAGCGTTGCCGTGACTAGCGGGAGTGATGAGCAGTTCTTC.

This chain links TRBV10-2 with TRBJ1-3; TRBD1 might be the D (5 bases). The CDR3 runs to 14 residues. Germline V CDR1 and CDR2: WSHSY, SAAADI. Trimming cost V 8 bases and J 0 bases, with 11 bases left between them. The chain's CDR3 is CASRGGSSGNTIYF. The CDR3 coding sequence is TGCGCCAGCCGGGGGGGGTCCTCTGGAAACACCATATATTTT.

On this clone itself: The sample holds other DNA sequences that translate to the same CDR3. This chain links TRBV19 with TRBJ1-5, with 10 bases that match TRBD1. The germline gives CDR1 LNHDA, CDR2 SQIVND (reference sequence). The CDR3 is 14 amino acids. After removal of 5 bases from V and 2 bases from J, the junction contained 0 bases not matched to a gene. In DNA form, the CDR3 reads TGTGCCAGTAGTGGGACAGGGGGCAATCAGCCCCAGCATTTT. The encoded protein is CASSGTGGNQPQHF.

The chain links TRBV29-1 to TRBJ2-3; a possible D gene is TRBD2 (6 bases). This CDR3 has 15 amino acids. Between the trimmed V and J ends, which lost 2 bases and 2 bases, there was a span of 14 bases. Germline lookup yields CDR1 SQVTM and CDR2 ANQGSEA. The CDR3, as DNA: TGCAGCGTTGAAACTGCCCGGGGGACCACAGATACGCAGTATTTT. Encoded protein: CSVETARGTTDTQYF.